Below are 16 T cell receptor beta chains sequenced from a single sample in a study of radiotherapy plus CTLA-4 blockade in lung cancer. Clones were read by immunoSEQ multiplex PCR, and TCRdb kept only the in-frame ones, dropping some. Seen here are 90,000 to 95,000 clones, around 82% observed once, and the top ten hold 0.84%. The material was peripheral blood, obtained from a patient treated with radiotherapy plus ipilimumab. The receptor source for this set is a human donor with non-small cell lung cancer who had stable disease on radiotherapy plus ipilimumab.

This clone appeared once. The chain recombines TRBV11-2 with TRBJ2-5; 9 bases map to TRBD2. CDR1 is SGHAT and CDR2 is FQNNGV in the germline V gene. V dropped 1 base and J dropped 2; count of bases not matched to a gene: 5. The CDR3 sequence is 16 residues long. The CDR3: CASSLVGAGGQETQYF. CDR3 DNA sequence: TGTGCCAGCAGCTTAGTTGGCGCGGGGGGGCAAGAGACCCAGTACTTC.

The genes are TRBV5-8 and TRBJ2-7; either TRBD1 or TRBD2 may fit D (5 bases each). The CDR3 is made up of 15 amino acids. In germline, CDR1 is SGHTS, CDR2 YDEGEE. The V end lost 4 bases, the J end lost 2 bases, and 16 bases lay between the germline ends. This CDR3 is CASSLGPTHPYEQYF. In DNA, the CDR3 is TGTGCCAGCAGCCTGGGACCGACCCATCCCTACGAGCAGTACTTC.

The CDR3 spells CASSLPSGRAVDFETQYF. CDR3 sequence (DNA): TGTGCCAGCAGTTTGCCCAGCGGGAGGGCCGTAGACTTTGAGACCCAGTACTTC. The rearrangement uses TRBV27 and TRBJ2-5; 10 bases line up with TRBD2. CDR3 length equals 18 residues. CDR1 is MNHEY and CDR2 is SMNVEV in the germline V gene (reference sequence). V lost 3 bases to trimming and J lost 5 bases; unmatched junction nucleotides: 15.

The CDR3 sequence: CASSEAGTRGTQYF. Here the CDR3 DNA reads TGTGCCAGCAGTGAAGCTGGGACCCGAGGGACCCAGTACTTC. J is TRBJ2-5 and V is TRBV25-1, with D perhaps given as TRBD1 or TRBD2 (5 bases each). Trimming stripped 2 bases from V and 7 bases from J, with 14 bases between. This CDR3 contains 14 residues. CDR1 and CDR2 (germline): MGHDK, SYGVNS.

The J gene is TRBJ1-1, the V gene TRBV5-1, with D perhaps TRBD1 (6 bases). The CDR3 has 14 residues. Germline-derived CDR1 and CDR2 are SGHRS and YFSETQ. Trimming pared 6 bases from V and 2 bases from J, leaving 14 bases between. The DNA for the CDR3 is TGCGCCAGCAAGCTTCTACAGGGAAACACTGAAGCTTTCTTT. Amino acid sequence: CASKLLQGNTEAFF. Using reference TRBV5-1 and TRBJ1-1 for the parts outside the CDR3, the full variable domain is KAGVTQTPRYLIKTRGQQVTLSCSPISGHRSVSWYQQTPGQGLQFLFEYFSETQRNKGNFPGRFSGRQFSNSRSEMNVSTLELGDSALYLCASKLLQGNTEAFFGQGTRLTVV.

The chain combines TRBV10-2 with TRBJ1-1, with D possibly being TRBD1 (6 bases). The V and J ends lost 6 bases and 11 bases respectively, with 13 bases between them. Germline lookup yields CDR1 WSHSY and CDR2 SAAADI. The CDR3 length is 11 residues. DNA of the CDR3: TGCGCCAGCAGCGACAGGATGAGTGCTTTCTTT. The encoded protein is CASSDRMSAFF.

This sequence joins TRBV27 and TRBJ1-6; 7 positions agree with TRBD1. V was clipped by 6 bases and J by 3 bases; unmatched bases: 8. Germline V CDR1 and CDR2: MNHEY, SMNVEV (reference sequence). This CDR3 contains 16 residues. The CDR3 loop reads CASSPWGTVYNSPLHF. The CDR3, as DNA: TGTGCCAGCAGCCCCTGGGGGACAGTCTATAATTCACCCCTCCACTTT.

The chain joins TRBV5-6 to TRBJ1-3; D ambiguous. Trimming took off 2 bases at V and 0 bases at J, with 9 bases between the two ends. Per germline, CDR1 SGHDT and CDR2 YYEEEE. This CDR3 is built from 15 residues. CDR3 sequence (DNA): TGTGCCAGCAGCTTAAGACTGAACTCTGGAAACACCATATATTTT. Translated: CASSLRLNSGNTIYF.

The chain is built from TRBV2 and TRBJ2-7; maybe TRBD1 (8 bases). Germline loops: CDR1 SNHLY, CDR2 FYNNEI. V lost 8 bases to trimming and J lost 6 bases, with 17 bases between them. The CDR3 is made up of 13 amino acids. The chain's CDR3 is CASRGDRWGEQYF. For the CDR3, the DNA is TGTGCCAGCCGGGGGGACAGGTGGGGCGAGCAGTACTTC. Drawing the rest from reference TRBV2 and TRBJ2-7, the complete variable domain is EPEVTQTPSHQVTQMGQEVILRCVPISNHLYFYWYRQILGQKVEFLVSFYNNEISEKSEIFDDQFSVERPDGSNFTLKIRSTKLEDSAMYFCASRGDRWGEQYFGPGTRLTVT.

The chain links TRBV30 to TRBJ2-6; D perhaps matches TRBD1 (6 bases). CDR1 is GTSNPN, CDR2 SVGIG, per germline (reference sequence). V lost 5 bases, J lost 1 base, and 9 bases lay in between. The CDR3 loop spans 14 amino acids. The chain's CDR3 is CAWGTGSGANVLTF. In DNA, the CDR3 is TGTGCCTGGGGCACAGGGTCTGGGGCCAACGTCCTGACTTTC. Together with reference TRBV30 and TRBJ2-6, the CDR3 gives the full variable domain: SQTIHQWPATLVQPVGSPLSLECTVEGTSNPNLYWYRQAAGRGLQLLFYSVGIGQISSEVPQNLSASRPQDRQFILSSKKLLLSDSGFYLCAWGTGSGANVLTFGAGSRLTVL.

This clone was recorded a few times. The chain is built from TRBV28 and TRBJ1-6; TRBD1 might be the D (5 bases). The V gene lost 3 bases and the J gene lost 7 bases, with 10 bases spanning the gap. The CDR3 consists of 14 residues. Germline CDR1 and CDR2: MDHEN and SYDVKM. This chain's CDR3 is CASSFQTANSPLHF. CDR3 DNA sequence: TGTGCCAGCAGTTTCCAGACAGCAAATTCACCCCTCCACTTT.

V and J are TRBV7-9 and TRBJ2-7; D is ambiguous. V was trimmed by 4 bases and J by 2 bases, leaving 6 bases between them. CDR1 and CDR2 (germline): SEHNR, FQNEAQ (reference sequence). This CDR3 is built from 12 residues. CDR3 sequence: CASSSGTYEQYF. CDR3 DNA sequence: TGTGCCAGCAGCTCAGGTACCTACGAGCAGTACTTC. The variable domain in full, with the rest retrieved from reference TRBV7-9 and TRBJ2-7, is DTGVSQNPRHKITKRGQNVTFRCDPISEHNRLYWYRQTLGQGPEFLTYFQNEAQLEKSRLLSDRFSAERPKGSFSTLEIQRTEQGDSAMYLCASSSGTYEQYFGPGTRLTVT.

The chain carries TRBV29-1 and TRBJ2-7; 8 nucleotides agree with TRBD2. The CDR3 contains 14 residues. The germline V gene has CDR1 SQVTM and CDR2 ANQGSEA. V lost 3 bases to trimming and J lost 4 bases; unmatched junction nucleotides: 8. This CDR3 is CSVDSREGRYEQYF. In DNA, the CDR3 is TGCAGCGTTGACAGTCGGGAGGGCCGATACGAGCAGTACTTC.

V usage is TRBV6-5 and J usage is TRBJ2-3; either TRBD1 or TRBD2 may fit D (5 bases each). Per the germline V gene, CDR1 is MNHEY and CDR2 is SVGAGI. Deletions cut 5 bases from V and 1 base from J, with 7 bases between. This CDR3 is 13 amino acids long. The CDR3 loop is CASSRDRTDTQYF. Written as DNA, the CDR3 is TGTGCCAGCAGTCGGGACCGCACAGATACGCAGTATTTT.

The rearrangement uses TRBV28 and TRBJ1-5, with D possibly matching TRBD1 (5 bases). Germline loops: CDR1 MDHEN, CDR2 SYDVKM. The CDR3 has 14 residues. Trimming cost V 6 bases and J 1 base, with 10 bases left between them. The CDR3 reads CASSPGGSNQPQHF. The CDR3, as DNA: TGTGCCAGCAGCCCCGGGGGGAGCAATCAGCCCCAGCATTTT.

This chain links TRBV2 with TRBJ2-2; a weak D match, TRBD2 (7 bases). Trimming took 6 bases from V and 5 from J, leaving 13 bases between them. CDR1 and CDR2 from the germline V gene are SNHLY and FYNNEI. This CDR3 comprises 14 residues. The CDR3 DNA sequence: TGTGCCAGCAGGCCGAGGGGGGGGACCGGGGAGCTGTTTTTT. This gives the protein CASRPRGGTGELFF.